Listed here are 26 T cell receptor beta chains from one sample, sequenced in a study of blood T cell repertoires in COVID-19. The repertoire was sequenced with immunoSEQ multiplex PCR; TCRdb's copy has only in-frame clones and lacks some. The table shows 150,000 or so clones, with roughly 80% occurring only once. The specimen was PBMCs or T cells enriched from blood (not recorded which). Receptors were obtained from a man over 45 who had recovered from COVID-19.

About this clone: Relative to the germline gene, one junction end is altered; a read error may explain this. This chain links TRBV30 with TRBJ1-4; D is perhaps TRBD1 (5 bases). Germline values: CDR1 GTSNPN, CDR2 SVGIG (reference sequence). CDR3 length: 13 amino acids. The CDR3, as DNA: TGTGCCTGGAGCCCCCAGGGATATGACAAACTGTTTTTT. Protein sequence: CAWSPQGYDKLFF.

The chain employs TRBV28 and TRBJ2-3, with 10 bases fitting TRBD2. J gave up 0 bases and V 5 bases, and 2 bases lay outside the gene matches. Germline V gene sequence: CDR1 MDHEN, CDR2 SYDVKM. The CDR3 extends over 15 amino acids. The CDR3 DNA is TGTGCCAGCAGTGCTAGCGGGGGAAGCACAGATACGCAGTATTTT. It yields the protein CASSASGGSTDTQYF.

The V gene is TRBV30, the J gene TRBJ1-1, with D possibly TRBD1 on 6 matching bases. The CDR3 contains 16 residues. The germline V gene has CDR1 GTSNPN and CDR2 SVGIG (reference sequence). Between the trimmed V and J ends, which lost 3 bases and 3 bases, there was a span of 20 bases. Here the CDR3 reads CAWRAGAKTPYTEAFF. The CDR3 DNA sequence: TGTGCCTGGAGAGCGGGGGCGAAGACTCCGTACACTGAAGCTTTCTTT.

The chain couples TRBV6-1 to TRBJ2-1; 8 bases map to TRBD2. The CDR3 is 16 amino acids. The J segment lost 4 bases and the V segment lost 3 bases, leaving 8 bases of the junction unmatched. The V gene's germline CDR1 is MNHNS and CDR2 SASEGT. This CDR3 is CASSDPGLEKYNEQFF. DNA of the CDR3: TGTGCCAGCAGTGACCCGGGACTAGAGAAATACAATGAGCAGTTCTTC.

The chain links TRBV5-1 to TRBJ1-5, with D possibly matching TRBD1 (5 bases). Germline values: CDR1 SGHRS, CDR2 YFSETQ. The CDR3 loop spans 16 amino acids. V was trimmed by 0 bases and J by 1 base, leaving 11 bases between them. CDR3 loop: CASSLEAGLSNQPQHF. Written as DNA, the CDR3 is TGCGCCAGCAGCTTGGAGGCAGGGCTCAGCAATCAGCCCCAGCATTTT.

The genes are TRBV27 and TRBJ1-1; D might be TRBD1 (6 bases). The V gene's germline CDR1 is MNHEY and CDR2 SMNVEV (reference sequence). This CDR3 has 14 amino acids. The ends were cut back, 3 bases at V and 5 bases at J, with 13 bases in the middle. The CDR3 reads CASSFTGSRTEAFF. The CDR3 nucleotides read TGTGCCAGCAGTTTCACAGGGTCTAGGACTGAAGCTTTCTTT.

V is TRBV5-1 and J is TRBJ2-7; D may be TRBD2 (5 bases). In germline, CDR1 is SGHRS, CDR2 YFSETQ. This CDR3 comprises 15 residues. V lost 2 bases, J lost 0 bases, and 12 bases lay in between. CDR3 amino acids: CASSFRGQSSYEQYF. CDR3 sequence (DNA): TGCGCCAGCAGCTTCCGGGGTCAGAGCTCCTACGAGCAGTACTTC.

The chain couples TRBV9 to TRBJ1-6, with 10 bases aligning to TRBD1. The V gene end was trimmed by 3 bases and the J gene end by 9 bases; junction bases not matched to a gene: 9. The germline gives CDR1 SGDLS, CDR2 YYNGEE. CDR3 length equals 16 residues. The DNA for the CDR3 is TGTGCCAGCAGCGGTGGACAGGGGGGGTTGACTTCACCCCTCCACTTT. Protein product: CASSGGQGGLTSPLHF.

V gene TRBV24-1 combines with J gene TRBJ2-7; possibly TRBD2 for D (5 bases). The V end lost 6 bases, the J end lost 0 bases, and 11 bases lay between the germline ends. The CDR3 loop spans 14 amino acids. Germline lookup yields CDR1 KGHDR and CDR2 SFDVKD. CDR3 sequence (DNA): TGTGCCACCAGTCCAGGTGGGAGCTCCTACGAGCAGTACTTC. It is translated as CATSPGGSSYEQYF.

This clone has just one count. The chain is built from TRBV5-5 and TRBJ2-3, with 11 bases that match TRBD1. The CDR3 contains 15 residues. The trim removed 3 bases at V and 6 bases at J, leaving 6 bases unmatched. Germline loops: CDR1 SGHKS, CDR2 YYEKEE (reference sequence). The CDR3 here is CASSWTGGMDDTQYF. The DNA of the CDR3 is TGTGCCAGCAGCTGGACAGGGGGCATGGACGATACGCAGTATTTT.

The CDR3 coding sequence is TGTGCCAGCACCCTAGGGGGACGTAACTATGGCTACACCTTC. This sequence encodes CASTLGGRNYGYTF. V usage is TRBV28 and J usage is TRBJ1-2, with D perhaps TRBD1 (6 bases). The CDR3 covers 14 residues. CDR1 is MDHEN and CDR2 is SYDVKM in the germline V gene. V lost 7 bases, J lost 1 base, and 13 bases lay in between.

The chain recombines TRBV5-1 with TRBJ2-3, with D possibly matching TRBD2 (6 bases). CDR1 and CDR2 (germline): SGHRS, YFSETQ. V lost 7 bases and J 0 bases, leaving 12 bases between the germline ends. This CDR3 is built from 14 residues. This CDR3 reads CASVRDFSTDTQYF. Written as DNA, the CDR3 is TGCGCCAGCGTCCGGGACTTTAGCACAGATACGCAGTATTTT. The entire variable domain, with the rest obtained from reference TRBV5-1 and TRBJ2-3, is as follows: KAGVTQTPRYLIKTRGQQVTLSCSPISGHRSVSWYQQTPGQGLQFLFEYFSETQRNKGNFPGRFSGRQFSNSRSEMNVSTLELGDSALYLCASVRDFSTDTQYFGPGTRLTVL.

In DNA form, the CDR3 reads TGCGCCAGCAGTGAGATCGTGACAGGGGTCGTCGGGGAGCTGTTTTTT. Translation gives CASSEIVTGVVGELFF. The V gene is TRBV10-1, the J gene TRBJ2-2; TRBD1 agrees at 8 bases. CDR1 is WNHNN, CDR2 SYGVQD, per germline (reference sequence). V was pared by 2 bases and J by 7 bases, with 9 bases of the junction left unmatched. The CDR3 has 16 amino acids.

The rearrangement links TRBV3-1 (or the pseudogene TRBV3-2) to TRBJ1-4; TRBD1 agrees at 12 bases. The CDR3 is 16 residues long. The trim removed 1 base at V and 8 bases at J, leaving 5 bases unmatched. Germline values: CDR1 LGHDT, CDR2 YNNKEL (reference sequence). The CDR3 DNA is TGTGCCAGCAGCCAAGGGCCGGGACAGGGGGCAGAAAAACTGTTTTTT. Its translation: CASSQGPGQGAEKLFF.

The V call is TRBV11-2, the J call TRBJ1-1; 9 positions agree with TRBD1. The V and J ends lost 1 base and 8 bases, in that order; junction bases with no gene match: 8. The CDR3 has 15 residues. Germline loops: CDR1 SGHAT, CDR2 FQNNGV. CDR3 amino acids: CASSLGLTGGSEAFF. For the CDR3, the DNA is TGTGCCAGCAGCTTAGGGCTAACAGGGGGCTCGGAAGCTTTCTTT. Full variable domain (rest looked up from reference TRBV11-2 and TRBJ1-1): EAGVAQSPRYKIIEKRQSVAFWCNPISGHATLYWYQQILGQGPKLLIQFQNNGVVDDSQLPKDRFSAERLKGVDSTLKIQPAKLEDSAVYLCASSLGLTGGSEAFFGQGTRLTVV.

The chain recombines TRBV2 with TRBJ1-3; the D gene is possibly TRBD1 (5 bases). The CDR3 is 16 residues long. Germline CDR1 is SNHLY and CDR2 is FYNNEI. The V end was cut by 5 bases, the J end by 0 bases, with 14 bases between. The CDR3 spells CASSPPTVYSGNTIYF. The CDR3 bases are TGTGCCAGCAGTCCGCCGACAGTTTACTCTGGAAACACCATATATTTT.

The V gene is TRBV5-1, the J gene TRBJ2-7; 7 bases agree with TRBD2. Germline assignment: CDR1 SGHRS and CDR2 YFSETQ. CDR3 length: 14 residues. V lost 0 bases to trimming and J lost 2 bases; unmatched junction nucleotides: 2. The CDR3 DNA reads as TGCGCCAGCAGCTTGGGCGGGGGAACCTACGAGCAGTACTTC. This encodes CASSLGGGTYEQYF.

The CDR3 spells CAWRATGANSPLHF. CDR3 in DNA: TGTGCCTGGAGGGCCACAGGGGCTAATTCACCCCTCCACTTT. The chain combines TRBV30 with TRBJ1-6; 7 nucleotides line up with TRBD1. Trimming took 3 bases from V and 6 from J; bases not matched to a gene: 5. The CDR3 extends over 14 amino acids. Germline assignment: CDR1 GTSNPN and CDR2 SVGIG (reference sequence).

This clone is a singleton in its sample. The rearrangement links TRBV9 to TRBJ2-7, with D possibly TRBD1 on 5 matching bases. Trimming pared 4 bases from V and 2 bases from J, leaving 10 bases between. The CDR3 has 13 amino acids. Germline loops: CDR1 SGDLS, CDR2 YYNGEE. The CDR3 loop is CASSRTPTYEQYF. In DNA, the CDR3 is TGTGCCAGCAGCCGGACACCTACCTACGAGCAGTACTTC.

The CDR3 coding sequence is TGTGCCAGCAGCGTAGGGAGGACAACTAATGAAAAACTGTTTTTT. Translation gives CASSVGRTTNEKLFF. The chain recombines TRBV9 with TRBJ1-4; D unclear. The germline V and J ends were trimmed by 0 bases and 0 bases, with 6 bases remaining between them. Germline V gene lookup returns CDR1 SGDLS and CDR2 YYNGEE. The CDR3 runs to 15 residues.

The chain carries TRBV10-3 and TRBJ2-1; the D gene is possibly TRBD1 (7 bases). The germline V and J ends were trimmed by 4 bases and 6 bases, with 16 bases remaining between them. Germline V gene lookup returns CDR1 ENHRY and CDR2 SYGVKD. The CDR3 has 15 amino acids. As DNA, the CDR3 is TGTGCCATCAGTGGCGGGACAGAAACGGGCAATGAGCAGTTCTTC. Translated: CAISGGTETGNEQFF.

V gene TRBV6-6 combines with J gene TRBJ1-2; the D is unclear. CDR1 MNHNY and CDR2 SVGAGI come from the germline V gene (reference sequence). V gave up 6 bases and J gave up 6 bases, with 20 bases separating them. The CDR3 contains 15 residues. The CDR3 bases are TGTGCCAGCAGGACCAGTCTCGCCGGGGTGGATGGCTACACCTTC. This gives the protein CASRTSLAGVDGYTF.

CDR3 residues: CASRRTGLNEKLFF. The CDR3 nucleotides are TGTGCCAGCAGGAGGACAGGGCTTAATGAAAAACTGTTTTTT. The chain joins TRBV13 to TRBJ1-4; 8 positions match TRBD1. The length of the CDR3 is 14 residues. V lost 6 bases to trimming and J lost 4 bases; unmatched junction nucleotides: 4. CDR1 PRHDT and CDR2 FYEKMQ come from the germline V gene (reference sequence).

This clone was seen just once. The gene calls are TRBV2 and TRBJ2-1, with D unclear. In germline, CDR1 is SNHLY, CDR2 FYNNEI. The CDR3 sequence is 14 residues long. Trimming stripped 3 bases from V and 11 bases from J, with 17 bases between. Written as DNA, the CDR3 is TGTGCCAGCAGTGATCTCTCGACACGACCAAAGCAGTTCTTC. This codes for CASSDLSTRPKQFF.

The DNA of the CDR3 is TGCAGCGTTGGGGGACAGGGACAGGGCCCCTATGGCTACACCTTC. Encoded protein: CSVGGQGQGPYGYTF. The chain has TRBV29-1 and TRBJ1-2; 9 bases fit TRBD1. Germline assignment: CDR1 SQVTM and CDR2 ANQGSEA. The CDR3 sequence is 15 residues long. With V trimmed by 4 bases and J by 4 bases, 10 bases remained unmatched. Using reference TRBV29-1 and TRBJ1-2 for the parts outside the CDR3, the full variable domain is SAVISQKPSRDICQRGTSLTIQCQVDSQVTMMFWYRQQPGQSLTLIATANQGSEATYESGFVIDKFPISRPNLTFSTLTVSNMSPEDSSIYLCSVGGQGQGPYGYTFGSGTRLTVV.

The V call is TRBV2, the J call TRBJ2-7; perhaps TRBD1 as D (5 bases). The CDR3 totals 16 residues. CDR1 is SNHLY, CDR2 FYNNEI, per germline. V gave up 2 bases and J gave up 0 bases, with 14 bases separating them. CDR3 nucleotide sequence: TGTGCCAGCAGTGAATTAGGGGCAGGTAGCTCCTACGAGCAGTACTTC. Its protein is CASSELGAGSSYEQYF.